The T cell receptor (beta chain) under discussion was sequenced for a study of sequential checkpoint blockade in melanoma. About the research overall: Each arm's sequence ended with maintenance nivolumab. DNA from 95 or so pretreatment tumor samples underwent TCRβ immunosequencing.

The V end lost 3 bases, the J end lost 6 bases, and 8 bases lay between the germline ends. The CDR3 covers 13 residues. Treatment denoted: randomized to nivolumab then ipilimumab (arm A) or the reverse (arm B). General study points: In arm A, pretreatment tumor clonality was associated with response.

TCRdb's table, derived via immunoSEQ multiplex PCR, lists solely in-frame clones and lacks some. Of 20,000 to 25,000 clones listed, about 27% were seen once; the top ten hold about 6.7%. This clone occurred a few times. Its antigen is unidentified. The V gene is TRBV7-1, the J gene TRBJ2-2; possible D gene TRBD1, 6 bases. TRBV7-1 is an ORF, and what it does is uncertain. This clonotype was obtained from a human donor with melanoma. Material: tumor tissue (inferred from file names), obtained from a patient given nivolumab and ipilimumab in sequence. The CDR3 DNA is TGTGCCAGCAGCTCTACAGGGCCCGGGGAGCTGTTTTTT. Encoded protein: CASSSTGPGELFF.